One and the same sample provided the 28 T cell receptor beta chains below, sequenced in a study of blood T cell repertoires in COVID-19. The assay was immunoSEQ multiplex PCR, and TCRdb's table has in-frame clones only and misses some. The data show around 100,000 clones, about 88% seen once. Sequenced material: peripheral blood. These TCRs come from an older woman who had recovered from COVID-19.

The chain uses TRBV28 and TRBJ2-3; no definite D call. Trimming took off 2 bases at V and 2 bases at J, with 14 bases between the two ends. Germline loops: CDR1 MDHEN, CDR2 SYDVKM. The CDR3 spans 16 residues. CDR3 bases: TGTGCCAGCAGTTTAGGGCTCAACGCGCTCACAGATACGCAGTATTTT. It codes for CASSLGLNALTDTQYF.

This rearrangement joins TRBV5-4 to TRBJ2-3; D may be TRBD2 (6 bases). The CDR3 is 16 amino acids. Germline V gene lookup returns CDR1 SGHNT and CDR2 YYREEE (reference sequence). Trimming pared 0 bases from V and 2 bases from J, leaving 13 bases between. The chain's CDR3 is CASSLGSRGPTDTQYF. Written as DNA, the CDR3 is TGTGCCAGCAGCTTGGGGTCGCGGGGCCCCACAGATACGCAGTATTTT.

The V call is TRBV18, the J call TRBJ2-1; a weak D match, TRBD2 (5 bases). Germline assignment: CDR1 KGHSH and CDR2 LQKENI. The V and J ends lost 3 bases and 10 bases respectively, with 13 bases between them. The length of the CDR3 is 13 residues. CDR3 bases: TGTGCCAGCTCACCCCTCGACTATGGGGAGCAGTTCTTC. Its protein product is CASSPLDYGEQFF.

The rearrangement joins TRBV15 to TRBJ2-5; the D is unclear. CDR3 length: 13 residues. Germline CDR1 LNHNV, CDR2 YYDKDF (reference sequence). Trimming shortened V by 1 base and J by 2 bases, and 5 bases separated the two germline ends. This CDR3 reads CATSRGSQETQYF. As DNA, the CDR3 is TGTGCCACCAGCAGAGGGAGTCAAGAGACCCAGTACTTC.

The gene calls are TRBV9 and TRBJ1-2; no reliable D call. The CDR3 spans 12 residues. Germline CDR1 and CDR2: SGDLS and YYNGEE. The CDR3 DNA reads as TGTAATGGCGGGGAAGGGCGGTCTGGCTACACCTTC. This codes for CNGGEGRSGYTF.

J is TRBJ2-3 and V is TRBV5-1, with D hard to call. This CDR3 is 14 amino acids long. CDR1 and CDR2 (germline): SGHRS, YFSETQ. Trimming left V 2 bases short and J 2 bases short, with 9 bases between. The CDR3 protein is CASSFLESTDTQYF. The DNA for the CDR3 is TGCGCCAGCAGCTTTTTAGAATCCACAGATACGCAGTATTTT. Using reference TRBV5-1 and TRBJ2-3 for the parts outside the CDR3, the full variable domain is KAGVTQTPRYLIKTRGQQVTLSCSPISGHRSVSWYQQTPGQGLQFLFEYFSETQRNKGNFPGRFSGRQFSNSRSEMNVSTLELGDSALYLCASSFLESTDTQYFGPGTRLTVL.

The chain employs TRBV28 and TRBJ2-5; weak D call: TRBD2 (6 bases). CDR3 size: 14 residues. CDR1 is MDHEN, CDR2 SYDVKM, per germline. Trimming shortened V by 6 bases and J by 1 base, and 12 bases separated the two germline ends. The CDR3 nucleotides are TGTGCCAGCAGAAAAGGAGGGGTCCAAGAGACCCAGTACTTC. Its translation is CASRKGGVQETQYF.

V is TRBV29-1 and J is TRBJ2-5; tentative D call: TRBD2 (6 bases). The CDR3 has 13 residues. The germline V gene encodes CDR1 SQVTM and CDR2 ANQGSEA. V lost 4 bases to trimming and J lost 2 bases, with 11 bases between them. CDR3 coding DNA: TGCAGCGTTGGATGGGGGGAGCAAGAGACCCAGTACTTC. Translating it yields CSVGWGEQETQYF.

V usage is TRBV4-2 and J usage is TRBJ1-4, with D hard to call. The CDR3 has 12 residues. CDR1 and CDR2 from the germline V gene are LGHNA and YNFKEQ. The germline V and J ends were trimmed by 6 bases and 8 bases, with 10 bases remaining between them. The CDR3 reads CASRPPGEKLFF. The CDR3 DNA reads as TGTGCCAGCAGGCCACCGGGGGAAAAACTGTTTTTT.

The chain links TRBV27 to TRBJ1-1, with TRBD1 identical over 9 bases. Germline-derived CDR1 and CDR2 are MNHEY and SMNVEV (reference sequence). The CDR3 is made up of 13 amino acids. The V gene end was trimmed by 2 bases and the J gene end by 11 bases; junction bases not matched to a gene: 6. The CDR3 is CASSLNNRGRAFF. CDR3 in DNA: TGTGCCAGCAGTTTAAATAACAGGGGGCGTGCTTTCTTT.

The chain carries TRBV10-1 and TRBJ1-3; 8 bases align to TRBD1. The CDR3 covers 16 residues. In germline, CDR1 is WNHNN, CDR2 SYGVQD (reference sequence). Unmatched junction bases numbered 7, after V lost 4 bases and J lost 2 bases. The CDR3 DNA reads TGCGCCAGCAGTGGAACAGGGGGTAAAACTGGAAACACCATATATTTT. Residues: CASSGTGGKTGNTIYF.

The chain recombines TRBV4-2 with TRBJ2-7; D might be TRBD2 (6 bases). CDR1 and CDR2 (germline): LGHNA, YNFKEQ. The V and J ends lost 1 base and 2 bases respectively, with 12 bases between them. The CDR3 consists of 15 residues. CDR3 loop: CASSQAPGEPYEQYF. The DNA of the CDR3 is TGTGCCAGCAGCCAAGCACCGGGGGAGCCCTACGAGCAGTACTTC.

The V and J genes are TRBV6-5 and TRBJ2-5, with D perhaps TRBD1 (6 bases). V was shortened by 7 bases and J by 7 bases, with 22 bases between the two germline ends. The CDR3 has 15 amino acids. The germline V gene has CDR1 MNHEY and CDR2 SVGAGI. DNA of the CDR3: TGTGCCAGCACCTGGGGTCGGGACATCGGAGGGACCCAGTACTTC. Translation gives CASTWGRDIGGTQYF.

The chain carries TRBV5-6 and TRBJ1-2; a weak D match, TRBD1 (6 bases). Germline lookup yields CDR1 SGHDT and CDR2 YYEEEE. The length of the CDR3 is 14 residues. Deletions cut 0 bases from V and 8 bases from J, with 14 bases between. CDR3 region: CASSLVQGTGGYTF. The CDR3, as DNA: TGTGCCAGCAGCTTGGTACAGGGCACCGGAGGCTACACCTTC.

This clone was picked up a small number of times. The chain couples TRBV7-9 to TRBJ1-6, with D maybe TRBD1 (5 bases). The CDR3 loop spans 14 amino acids. Trimming removed 2 bases at V and 9 bases at J, with 11 bases between. CDR1 is SEHNR and CDR2 is FQNEAQ in the germline V gene (reference sequence). The CDR3 loop reads CASSLTGWGSPLHF. The CDR3 DNA reads as TGTGCCAGCAGCTTAACAGGATGGGGTTCACCCCTCCACTTT.

The V gene is TRBV29-1, the J gene TRBJ1-1; the D gene is possibly TRBD1 (5 bases). The CDR3 is 12 residues long. V was cut by 3 bases and J by 9 bases, with 14 bases left in between. CDR1 and CDR2 from the germline V gene are SQVTM and ANQGSEA. CDR3 region: CSVDKGSTQAFF. The CDR3 DNA is TGCAGCGTTGATAAGGGGTCTACCCAAGCTTTCTTT. The whole variable domain, remainder taken from reference TRBV29-1 and TRBJ1-1, is SAVISQKPSRDICQRGTSLTIQCQVDSQVTMMFWYRQQPGQSLTLIATANQGSEATYESGFVIDKFPISRPNLTFSTLTVSNMSPEDSSIYLCSVDKGSTQAFFGQGTRLTVV.

The chain carries TRBV5-4 and TRBJ2-5; TRBD1 matches at 7 bases. Germline-derived CDR1 and CDR2 are SGHNT and YYREEE (reference sequence). J was trimmed by 2 bases and V by 5 bases; bases with no gene match: 9. The CDR3 is made up of 15 amino acids. CDR3 loop: CASSFSGRGQETQYF. The CDR3 nucleotides are TGTGCCAGCAGTTTCTCAGGCAGGGGGCAAGAGACCCAGTACTTC. The full variable domain, rest sourced from reference TRBV5-4 and TRBJ2-5, is ETGVTQSPTHLIKTRGQQVTLRCSSQSGHNTVSWYQQALGQGPQFIFQYYREEENGRGNFPPRFSGLQFPNYSSELNVNALELDDSALYLCASSFSGRGQETQYFGPGTRLLVL.

The chain is built from TRBV21-1 and TRBJ1-1; TRBD1, the table's D call, lacks a check against the DNA. TRBV21-1 is a listed pseudogene. The CDR3 consists of 16 residues. The CDR3 nucleotides are TGTGCCAGCTCAGCGGACAGGCTACTTATGAACACTGAAGCTTTCTTT. Translating it yields CASSADRLLMNTEAFF.

V is TRBV18 and J is TRBJ1-6, with D possibly being TRBD1 (6 bases). The CDR3 length is 18 residues. Germline values: CDR1 KGHSH, CDR2 LQKENI. The V end lost 2 bases, the J end lost 3 bases, and 17 bases lay between the germline ends. Here the CDR3 DNA reads TGTGCCAGCTCACCATCTTCAGGGGCCACCATCTATAATTCACCCCTCCACTTT. It encodes CASSPSSGATIYNSPLHF.

This rearrangement joins TRBV11-2 to TRBJ1-2, with 8 bases lining up with TRBD1. V was pared by 2 bases and J by 7 bases, with 6 bases of the junction left unmatched. In germline, CDR1 is SGHAT, CDR2 FQNNGV. The CDR3 length is 14 residues. The CDR3 here is CASSLPKQGGGYTF. In DNA, the CDR3 is TGTGCCAGCAGCTTACCAAAACAGGGGGGTGGCTACACCTTC.

This chain links TRBV3-1 (or the pseudogene TRBV3-2) with TRBJ1-1, with 11 bases matching TRBD1. CDR1 and CDR2 from the germline V gene are LGHDT and YNNKEL (reference sequence). The CDR3 extends over 16 amino acids. The V segment lost 4 bases and the J segment 9 bases; nucleotides outside the gene matches: 13. In DNA form, the CDR3 reads TGTGCCAGCAGCCCGGGGACAGGGGGTCGGGGGAATAAAGCTTTCTTT. It codes for CASSPGTGGRGNKAFF.

The chain employs TRBV5-6 and TRBJ2-7; D gene unclear. Trimming took 1 base from V and 2 from J, leaving 10 bases between them. This CDR3 is 14 amino acids long. The V gene's germline CDR1 is SGHDT and CDR2 YYEEEE. The CDR3 DNA is TGTGCCAGCAGCTTGAATAGTCGCCCCTACGAGCAGTACTTC. It translates to CASSLNSRPYEQYF. Full variable domain (rest looked up from reference TRBV5-6 and TRBJ2-7): DAGVTQSPTHLIKTRGQQVTLRCSPKSGHDTVSWYQQALGQGPQFIFQYYEEEERQRGNFPDRFSGHQFPNYSSELNVNALLLGDSALYLCASSLNSRPYEQYFGPGTRLTVT.

In nucleotides, the CDR3 is TGTGCCAGCAGCTTCATCCGGGACAAGCGGAATTCACCCCTCCACTTT. It codes for CASSFIRDKRNSPLHF. The J gene is TRBJ1-6, the V gene TRBV7-2; D perhaps matches TRBD1 (6 bases). The CDR3 is 16 amino acids. Trimming removed 3 bases from V and 7 bases from J, with 16 bases in between. The germline V gene has CDR1 SGHTA and CDR2 FQGNSA.

The gene calls are TRBV28 and TRBJ2-5; 7 bases are shared with TRBD1. Trimming cost V 4 bases and J 3 bases; bases outside gene matches: 8. The CDR3 runs 15 residues. CDR1 is MDHEN and CDR2 is SYDVKM in the germline V gene. DNA of the CDR3: TGTGCCAGCAGTTCCCCCCACAGGGGAAAAGAGACCCAGTACTTC. Protein: CASSSPHRGKETQYF. Using reference TRBV28 and TRBJ2-5 for the parts outside the CDR3, the full variable domain is DVKVTQSSRYLVKRTGEKVFLECVQDMDHENMFWYRQDPGLGLRLIYFSYDVKMKEKGDIPEGYSVSREKKERFSLILESASTNQTSMYLCASSSPHRGKETQYFGPGTRLLVL.

The chain joins TRBV7-2 to TRBJ2-6, with 8 bases fitting TRBD2. Looked up from germline, CDR1 is SGHTA and CDR2 is FQGNSA. J lost 2 bases, V lost 7 bases, and 7 bases had no gene match. The CDR3 sequence is 16 residues long. CDR3 nucleotides: TGTGCCAGCACCGTTGCGGGAGGTGCTGGGGCCAACGTCCTGACTTTC. Translation gives CASTVAGGAGANVLTF.

The chain carries TRBV19 and TRBJ2-7; tentative D call: TRBD2 (6 bases). CDR1 and CDR2 from the germline V gene are LNHDA and SQIVND (reference sequence). The CDR3 has 14 amino acids. V was cut by 5 bases and J by 0 bases, with 11 bases left in between. The CDR3 DNA reads TGTGCCAGTAGTTCCCGGGGGTCCTCCTACGAGCAGTACTTC. Amino acids: CASSSRGSSYEQYF.

In this sample, this clone turned up once. This chain connects TRBV4-1 to TRBJ2-7, with 8 bases that match TRBD1. CDR3 length: 13 residues. V gave up 5 bases and J gave up 3 bases; unmatched junction bases: 3. Looked up from germline, CDR1 is MGHRA and CDR2 is YSYEKL. The CDR3 nucleotides are TGCGCCAGCAGCTGGACAGGGAACTACGAGCAGTACTTC. Protein: CASSWTGNYEQYF.

The chain has TRBV4-2 and TRBJ2-2; 9 positions agree with TRBD2. CDR1 is LGHNA and CDR2 is YNFKEQ in the germline V gene. The trim removed 5 bases at V and 7 bases at J, leaving 11 bases unmatched. This CDR3 contains 16 residues. The CDR3, as DNA: TGTGCCAGCAGCGTTCGAGCGGGGGGAGGCGGCGGGGAGCTGTTTTTT. Translated: CASSVRAGGGGGELFF.